This T cell receptor (beta chain) was documented in a study of blood T cell repertoires in COVID-19. Across the study: Acute and convalescent COVID-19 specimens originated in the United States, Italy and Spain. PBMCs, B-cell-depleted T cells, or T cells were the source of the cDNA or gDNA that made up the material.

The CDR3 length is 18 residues. V shed 2 bases, J shed 3 bases, and the junction held 10 bases outside the gene matches. Germline values: CDR1 LNHDA, CDR2 SQIVND (reference sequence). During active infection, Seattle patients enrolled and were then monitored through disease. Original methodology: Quantification of nucleated cells was approximated via reference gene primer amplification. Assay used: immunoSEQ multiplex PCR; TCRdb lists only in-frame clones, some missing. V and J calls and clone size follow that table, whereas D and trimming were derived from the DNA. The repertoire holds more than 350,000 clones, with roughly 90% as singletons.

Sequencing was carried out using peripheral blood. This clonotype was obtained from a woman aged 25 to 39 with COVID-19, enrolled during active disease. The chain carries TRBV19 and TRBJ2-2, with TRBD1 matching over 9 bases. This CDR3 reads CASSISFGDRVYTGELFF. Here the CDR3 DNA reads TGTGCCAGTAGTATAAGTTTCGGGGACAGGGTATACACCGGGGAGCTGTTTTTT.